This is a list of T cell receptor beta chains from one sample in a study of blood T cell repertoires in COVID-19. Some clones are missing from TCRdb's copy, which holds only in-frame ones; the method was immunoSEQ multiplex PCR. The table has about 260,000 clones, approximately 87% seen once. Sequences were obtained from peripheral blood. The receptors stem from a man aged 55 to 70 who had recovered from COVID-19. CDR3s include the opening cysteine and the closing phenylalanine or tryptophan. Each record gives: D gene, J gene, clone size, V gene, CDR3 protein, CDR3 DNA. D genes are given only for firm matches. Expanded clones get a size class; other rows say once, few or many, or leave the size out.

NA TRBJ2-1 NA TRBV7-2 CASSPTLINSYNEQFF TGTGCCAGCAGCCCAACCCTAATAAACTCCTACAATGAGCAGTTCTTC
TRBD1 TRBJ2-7 NA TRBV19 CASSPQGTPYEQYF TGTGCCAGTAGTCCACAGGGGACCCCCTACGAGCAGTACTTC
NA TRBJ2-2 NA TRBV29-1 CSGMGGGGRELFF TGCAGCGGTATGGGAGGAGGGGGCCGGGAGCTGTTTTTT
NA TRBJ1-2 NA TRBV30 CAWGTLNRQNGYTF TGTGCCTGGGGGACTTTGAACAGGCAAAATGGCTACACCTTC
NA TRBJ1-6 NA TRBV5-6 CARRGRGAGSPLHF TGTGCCCGCCGGGGGCGGGGGGCAGGATCACCCCTCCACTTT
TRBD2 TRBJ2-7 NA TRBV5-4 CASSPGGLAGENYEQYF TGTGCCAGCAGCCCTGGGGGCTTAGCGGGAGAGAACTACGAGCAGTACTTC
NA TRBJ1-3 few TRBV9 CASSVDGGISGNTIYF TGTGCCAGCAGCGTAGATGGGGGGATCTCTGGAAACACCATATATTTT
TRBD2 TRBJ2-6 NA TRBV18 CASSPPQLAGVSGANVLTF TGTGCCAGCTCACCACCTCAACTAGCGGGAGTTTCCGGGGCCAACGTCCTGACTTTC
TRBD2 TRBJ2-7 NA TRBV6-5 CASRSGTSGSYEQYF TGTGCCAGCAGATCCGGGACTAGCGGGTCCTACGAGCAGTACTTC
TRBD1 TRBJ2-7 NA TRBV5-1 CASSLETGDPYEQYF TGCGCCAGCAGCTTGGAGACAGGGGATCCCTACGAGCAGTACTTC
NA TRBJ2-1 NA TRBV6-7 CASRETLRGYSYNEQFF TGTGCCAGCAGGGAGACACTTAGAGGGTACTCCTACAATGAGCAGTTCTTC
NA TRBJ2-7 NA TRBV5-4 CASSLGTPNYEQYF TGTGCCAGCAGCTTGGGGACACCAAACTACGAGCAGTACTTC
TRBD1 TRBJ1-6 NA TRBV6-1 CASSEASGQGAGSPLHF TGTGCCAGCAGTGAAGCGTCGGGACAGGGGGCGGGTTCACCCCTCCACTTT
NA TRBJ2-7 NA TRBV7-9 CASSGGSYEQYF TGTGCCAGCTCCGGAGGCTCCTACGAGCAGTACTTC
NA TRBJ2-7 once TRBV6-5 CASSWGEQQYF TGTGCCAGCAGTTGGGGGGAGCAGCAGTACTTC
TRBD1 TRBJ2-7 NA TRBV3-1/TRBV3-2 CASSQQRTGGHEQYF TGTGCCAGCAGCCAACAGCGGACAGGGGGCCACGAGCAGTACTTC
NA TRBJ1-2 NA TRBV2 CASSLASGYTF TGTGCCAGCAGTTTGGCATCCGGCTACACCTTC
NA TRBJ1-2 NA TRBV5-3 CARGRRGVGVHYGYTF TGTGCCAGAGGTCGTCGGGGGGTTGGTGTGCACTATGGCTACACCTTC
NA TRBJ1-5 once TRBV9 CASSGGGSNQPQHF TGTGCCAGCAGCGGGGGGGGAAGCAATCAGCCCCAGCATTTT
TRBD2 TRBJ2-3 NA TRBV4-2 CASSRTSGGPRGTDTQYF TGTGCCAGCAGCAGGACTAGCGGGGGACCGCGGGGCACAGATACGCAGTATTTT
NA TRBJ2-7 NA TRBV28 CASRSGWGEQYF TGTGCCAGCAGAAGCGGCTGGGGAGAGCAGTACTTC
NA TRBJ1-6 NA TRBV3-1/TRBV3-2 CATRRSSSGNSPLHF TGTGCCACCCGGAGGAGCAGTTCCGGGAATTCACCCCTCCACTTT
TRBD1 TRBJ2-1 NA TRBV19 CASSIQMGQGANNEQFF TGTGCCAGTAGTATCCAAATGGGGCAGGGGGCGAACAATGAGCAGTTCTTC
NA TRBJ2-7 once TRBV28 CASSSFRVGPYEQYF TGTGCCAGCAGTTCGTTCAGGGTCGGACCCTACGAGCAGTACTTC
NA TRBJ2-7 few TRBV25-1 CASSVGPGEQYF TGTGCCAGCAGTGTGGGGCCAGGCGAGCAGTACTTC
TRBD1 TRBJ2-3 NA TRBV28 CASSFGQGNTDTQYF TGTGCCAGCAGTTTCGGACAGGGGAACACAGATACGCAGTATTTT
TRBD1 TRBJ1-3 NA TRBV7-9 CASSPRLATGPGNTIYF TGTGCCAGCAGCCCGAGGCTTGCGACAGGGCCTGGAAACACCATATATTTT
NA TRBJ2-7 NA TRBV6-1 CASSEGAGISYEQYF TGTGCCAGCAGTGAGGGGGCAGGGATCTCCTACGAGCAGTACTTC